This T cell receptor (beta chain) was sequenced for a study of Graves' ophthalmopathy and Graves' hyperthyroidism. Broader study findings: Stable hyperthyroidism and ophthalmopathy were told apart by a 13-signature model, which achieved roughly 89% sensitivity and roughly 76% specificity.

V trimming: 4 bases; J trimming: 4 bases; junction bases outside the gene matches: 6. This CDR3 contains 15 residues. Germline V gene lookup returns CDR1 SNHLY and CDR2 FYNNEI. The authors amplified TCR beta CDR3 regions, and they did so from RNA transcripts for repertoire sequencing. The first-round RT-PCR employed HTBI primers together with the Qiagen OneStep RT-PCR kit. A multiplex PCR was then performed as the second round. MiXCR, applied by TCRdb to the multiplex PCR reads, yields one record per CDR3 protein. The sample yields 400,000 or so distinct CDR3 sequences, about 15% seen once. This clonotype showed up many times. Its antigen is unidentified. Hyperthyroidism is called stable when no ophthalmopathy develops within 18 months of follow-up. Excluded were patients with other autoimmune diseases, uncontrolled infections, pregnancy or lactation. PBMCs originated in around 11 ml of fresh peripheral blood.

The TCR sequence derives from an adult woman with stable Graves' hyperthyroidism. The sample taken for sequencing was peripheral blood. This chain uses TRBV2 with TRBJ1-5, with 8 bases identical to TRBD1. The CDR3, as DNA: TGTGCCAGCAGTGTCGGACAGGGAGCAAATCAGCCCCAGCATTTT. This encodes CASSVGQGANQPQHF. The whole variable domain, remainder taken from reference TRBV2 and TRBJ1-5, is EPEVTQTPSHQVTQMGQEVILRCVPISNHLYFYWYRQILGQKVEFLVSFYNNEISEKSEIFDDQFSVERPDGSNFTLKIRSTKLEDSAMYFCASSVGQGANQPQHFGDGTRLSIL.